The clone carrying this TCR beta chain was detected only once. Antigen specificity is unknown. The same CDR3 arises from other DNA sequences in this sample as well. The ends lost 5 bases at V and 3 bases at J; junction bases unmatched: 3. Germline V gene lookup returns CDR1 SEHNR and CDR2 FQNEAQ (reference sequence). There are 13 residues in the CDR3. These data are taken from a study of cytomegalovirus exposure and HLA in healthy donors. An approximately 120-subject validation cohort, separate from the approximately 720-subject first cohort, supplied the donors. Only in-frame clones appear in the TCRdb table, and some are missing; sequencing was by immunoSEQ multiplex PCR. Here the sample spans 150,000 to 170,000 clones, approximately 86% being singletons. General study points: The tendency of first-cohort TCR clusters to co-occur in the 120 or so validation repertoires was the finding of a later analysis. With high specificity and sensitivity, the classifier reportedly diagnosed cytomegalovirus status.

V and J are TRBV7-9 and TRBJ2-7; TRBD2 agrees at 8 bases. This TCR derives from a man aged 18 to 29 in good health and CMV-seropositive. The source material was PBMCs. The CDR3 here is CASSPGLVYEQYF. The CDR3, as DNA: TGTGCCAGCAGCCCGGGACTAGTCTACGAGCAGTACTTC. The variable domain in full, with the rest retrieved from reference TRBV7-9 and TRBJ2-7, is DTGVSQNPRHKITKRGQNVTFRCDPISEHNRLYWYRQTLGQGPEFLTYFQNEAQLEKSRLLSDRFSAERPKGSFSTLEIQRTEQGDSAMYLCASSPGLVYEQYFGPGTRLTVT.